This T cell receptor beta chain was documented in a study of cytomegalovirus exposure and HLA in healthy donors. The CDR3 is 15 residues long. Germline V gene lookup returns CDR1 SSHAT and CDR2 FNYEAQ (reference sequence). Study-wide results and limits: Specific recognition of CMV antigens was confirmed in vitro for three chains (all CMV-associated). Researchers catalogued over 150 TCR beta chains as cytomegalovirus-associated. Most of the TCR beta V segments (in an earlier analysis) were productive either about 90% or about 30% of the time.

This clone was seen only a few times. No antigen is known for it. The junction differs from germline at one of its ends, possibly a read error. PCR amplification relied on 60 Vbeta primers (plus 13 Jbeta primers). Using immunoSEQ multiplex PCR, the repertoire was profiled, and TCRdb retains in-frame clones only, with some absent. Found here are around 130,000 clones, just over 70% of them singletons; the top ten hold around 2.5%. Sequences were obtained from PBMCs. The sequence was obtained from a woman between 55 and 75 years old in good health and CMV-seropositive. The V call is TRBV7-7, the J call TRBJ1-5; D might be TRBD1 (5 bases). CDR3: CASSLLRQLNQPQHF. CDR3 DNA: TGTGCTAGCAGCCTCCTGAGACAGCTCAATCAGCCCCAGCATTTT.